Given below is one T cell receptor (beta chain) in context. Germline CDR1 WNHNN, CDR2 SYGVQD (reference sequence). Trimming pared 3 bases from V and 5 bases from J, leaving 10 bases between. This CDR3 has 14 residues. The data belong to a study of T cell responses to AZD1222 COVID-19 vaccine. Sequenced by immunoSEQ multiplex PCR; TCRdb stores in-frame clones only, minus some. The data show around 160,000 clones, 93% seen once. Here the sequenced sample was peripheral blood, taken on day 0 of AZD1222 vaccination. The chain recombines TRBV10-1 with TRBJ2-2; D tentatively fits TRBD1 or TRBD2 (5 bases each). This sequence was found in an adult in good health. Here the CDR3 reads CASSEIWGTGELFF. CDR3 bases: TGCGCCAGCAGTGAAATTTGGGGGACCGGGGAGCTGTTTTTT.